This section outlines one TCR beta chain sequence together with its context. Its antigen is undetermined. The data belong to a study of T-cell memory formation after mild COVID-19. The study, taken as a whole, reports: A balance of CD4 and CD8 characterized clones contracting day 15 to 85, whereas later expanders leaned CD4+.

Germline CDR1 SGHRS, CDR2 YFSETQ. The V end was cut by 4 bases, the J end by 15 bases, with 20 bases between. CDR3 length: 13 amino acids. Each CDR3 protein gets one entry after TCRdb re-called the 5' RACE reads with MiXCR. This sample yields about 290,000 distinct CDR3 sequences, of which about a sixth are seen a single time; roughly 22% belongs to the top ten. The source of this sequence is a young man who had mild COVID-19 (a few samples of this study predate the infection). Cell type and time point are not known. V and J are TRBV5-1 and TRBJ2-1; no firm D call. The sequenced sample was PBMCs or a T cell subset sorted from them (not recorded which). This CDR3 is CASSPLEGSTRFF. DNA of the CDR3: TGCGCCAGCAGCCCGTTGGAAGGGTCGACCCGGTTCTTC.